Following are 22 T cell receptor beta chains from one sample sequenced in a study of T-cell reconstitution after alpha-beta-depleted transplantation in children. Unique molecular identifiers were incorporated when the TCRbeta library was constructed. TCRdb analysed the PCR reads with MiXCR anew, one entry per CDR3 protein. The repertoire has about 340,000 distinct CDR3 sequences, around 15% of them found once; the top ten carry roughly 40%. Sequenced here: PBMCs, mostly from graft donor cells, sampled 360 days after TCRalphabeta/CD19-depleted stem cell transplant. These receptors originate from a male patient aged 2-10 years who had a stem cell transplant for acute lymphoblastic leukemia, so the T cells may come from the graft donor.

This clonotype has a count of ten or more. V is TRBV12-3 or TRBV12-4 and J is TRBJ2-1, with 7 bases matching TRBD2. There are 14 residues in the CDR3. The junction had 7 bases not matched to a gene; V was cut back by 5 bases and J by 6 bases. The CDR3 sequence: CASSVWEGLNEQFF. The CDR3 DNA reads TGTGCCAGCAGTGTGTGGGAGGGCCTCAATGAGCAGTTCTTC.

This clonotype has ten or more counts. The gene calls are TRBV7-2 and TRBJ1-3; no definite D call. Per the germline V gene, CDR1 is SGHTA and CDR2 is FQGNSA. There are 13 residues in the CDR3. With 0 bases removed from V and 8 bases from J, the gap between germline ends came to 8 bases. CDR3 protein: CASSLAGEYTIYF. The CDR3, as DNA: TGTGCCAGCAGCTTAGCTGGGGAGTACACCATATATTTT.

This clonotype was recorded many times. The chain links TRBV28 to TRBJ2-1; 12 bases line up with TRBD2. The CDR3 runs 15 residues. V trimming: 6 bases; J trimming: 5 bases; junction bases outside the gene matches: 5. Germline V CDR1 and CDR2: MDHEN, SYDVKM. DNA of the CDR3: TGTGCCAGCAGATACAGACTAGCGGGAGACAATGAGCAGTTCTTC. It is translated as CASRYRLAGDNEQFF.

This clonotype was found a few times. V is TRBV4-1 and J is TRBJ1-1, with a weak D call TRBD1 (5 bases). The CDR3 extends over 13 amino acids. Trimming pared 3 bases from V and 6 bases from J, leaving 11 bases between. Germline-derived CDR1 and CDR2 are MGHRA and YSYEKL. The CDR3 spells CASSQAGPPEAFF. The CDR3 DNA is TGCGCCAGCAGCCAGGCAGGGCCTCCTGAAGCTTTCTTT.

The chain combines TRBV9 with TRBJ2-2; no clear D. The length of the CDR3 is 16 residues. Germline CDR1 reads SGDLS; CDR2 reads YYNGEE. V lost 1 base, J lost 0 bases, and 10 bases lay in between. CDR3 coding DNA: TGTGCCAGCAGCGTAATCGGTGGAACGAACACCGGGGAGCTGTTTTTT. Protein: CASSVIGGTNTGELFF.

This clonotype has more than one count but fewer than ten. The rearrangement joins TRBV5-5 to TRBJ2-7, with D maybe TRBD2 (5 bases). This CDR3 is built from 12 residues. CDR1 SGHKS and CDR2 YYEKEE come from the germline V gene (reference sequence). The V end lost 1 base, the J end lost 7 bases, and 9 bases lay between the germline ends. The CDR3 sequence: CASSLRTQEQYF. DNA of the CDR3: TGTGCCAGCAGCTTGAGGACTCAAGAGCAGTACTTC.

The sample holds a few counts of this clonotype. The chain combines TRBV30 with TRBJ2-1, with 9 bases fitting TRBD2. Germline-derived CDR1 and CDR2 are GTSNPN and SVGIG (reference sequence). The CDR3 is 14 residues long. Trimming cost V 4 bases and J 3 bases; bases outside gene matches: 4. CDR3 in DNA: TGTGCCTGGACTAGCGGGACAAACTACAATGAGCAGTTCTTC. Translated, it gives CAWTSGTNYNEQFF.

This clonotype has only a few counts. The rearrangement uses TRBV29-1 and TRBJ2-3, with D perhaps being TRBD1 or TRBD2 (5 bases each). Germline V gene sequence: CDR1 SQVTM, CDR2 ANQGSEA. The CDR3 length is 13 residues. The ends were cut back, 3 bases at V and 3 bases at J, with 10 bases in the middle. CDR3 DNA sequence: TGCAGCGTTGATTCTGGGGGAACAGATACGCAGTATTTT. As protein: CSVDSGGTDTQYF.

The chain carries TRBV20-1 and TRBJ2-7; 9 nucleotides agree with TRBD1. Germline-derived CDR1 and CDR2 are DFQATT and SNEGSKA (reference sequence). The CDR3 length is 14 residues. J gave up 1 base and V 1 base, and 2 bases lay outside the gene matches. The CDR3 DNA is TGCAGTGCTAGAGCCGACAGGGGGTCCTACGAGCAGTACTTC. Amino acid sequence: CSARADRGSYEQYF.

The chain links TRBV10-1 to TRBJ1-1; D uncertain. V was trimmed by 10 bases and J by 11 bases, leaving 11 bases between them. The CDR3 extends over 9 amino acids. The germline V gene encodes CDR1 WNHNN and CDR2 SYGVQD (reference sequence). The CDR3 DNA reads TGCGCCACCCCCGTCGGGGCTTTCTTT. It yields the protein CATPVGAFF.

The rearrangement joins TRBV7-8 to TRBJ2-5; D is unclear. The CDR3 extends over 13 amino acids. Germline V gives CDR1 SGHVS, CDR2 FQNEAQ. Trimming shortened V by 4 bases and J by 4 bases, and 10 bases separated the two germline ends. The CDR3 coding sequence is TGTGCCAGCAGCTCCTGGGGTAGAGAGACCCAGTACTTC. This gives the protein CASSSWGRETQYF.

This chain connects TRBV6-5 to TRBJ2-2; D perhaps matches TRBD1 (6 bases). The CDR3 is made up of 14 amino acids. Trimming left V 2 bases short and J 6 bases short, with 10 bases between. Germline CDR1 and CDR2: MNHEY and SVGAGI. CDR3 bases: TGTGCCAGCAGTTACGCAACAGGGCCCGGGGAGCTGTTTTTT. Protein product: CASSYATGPGELFF.

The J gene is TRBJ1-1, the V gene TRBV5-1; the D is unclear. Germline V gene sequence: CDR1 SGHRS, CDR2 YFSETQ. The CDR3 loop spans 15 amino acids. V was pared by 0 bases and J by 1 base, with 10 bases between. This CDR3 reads CASSLAQSKNTEAFF. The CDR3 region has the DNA TGCGCCAGCAGCTTGGCCCAGTCAAAGAACACTGAAGCTTTCTTT.

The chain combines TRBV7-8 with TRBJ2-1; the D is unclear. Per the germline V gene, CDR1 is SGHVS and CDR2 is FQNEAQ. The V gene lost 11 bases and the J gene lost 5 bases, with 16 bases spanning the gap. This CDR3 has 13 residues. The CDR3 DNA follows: TGTGCCGCCAGTGGGGTCCGTCACAATGAGCAGTTCTTC. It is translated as CAASGVRHNEQFF. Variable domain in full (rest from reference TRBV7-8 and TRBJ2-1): GAGVSQSPRYKVAKRGQDVALRCDPISGHVSLFWYQQALGQGPEFLTYFQNEAQLDKSGLPSDRFFAERPEGSVSTLKIQRTQQEDSAVYLCAASGVRHNEQFFGPGTRLTVL.

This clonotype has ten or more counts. The CDR3 coding sequence is TGTGCCAGCAGTTTTGGCCAGGGTTATGAAAAACTGTTTTTT. Translating gives CASSFGQGYEKLFF. J is TRBJ1-4 and V is TRBV12-3 or TRBV12-4, with D perhaps matching TRBD1 (5 bases). Trimming cost V 3 bases and J 6 bases, with 11 bases left between them. The CDR3 has 14 amino acids.

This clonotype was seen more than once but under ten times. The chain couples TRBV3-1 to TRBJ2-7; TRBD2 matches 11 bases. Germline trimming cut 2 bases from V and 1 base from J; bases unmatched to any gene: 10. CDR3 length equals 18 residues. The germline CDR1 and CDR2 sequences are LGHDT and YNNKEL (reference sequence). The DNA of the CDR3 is TGTGCCAGCAGCCAAAGCCTCGGACTAGCGGGTCTTTCCTACGAGCAGTACTTC. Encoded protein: CASSQSLGLAGLSYEQYF.

CDR3 DNA: TGTGCTAGTGGTTTGGGATTTATAGCGGGAGGGACCAACAATGAGCAGTTCTTC. Translation: CASGLGFIAGGTNNEQFF. The rearrangement links TRBV12-5 to TRBJ2-1; 11 bases agree with TRBD2. The CDR3 extends over 18 amino acids. Germline CDR1 and CDR2: LGHNT and FRNRAP. Trimming at V came to 1 base and at J to 5 bases, leaving 10 bases not matched to a gene.

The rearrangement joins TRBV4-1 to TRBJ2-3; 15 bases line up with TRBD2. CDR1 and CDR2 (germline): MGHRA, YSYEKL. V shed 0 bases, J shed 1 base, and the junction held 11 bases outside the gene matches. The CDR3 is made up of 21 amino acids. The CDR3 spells CASSQDRGGLAGGPRTDTQYF. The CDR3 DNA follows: TGCGCCAGCAGCCAAGATCGGGGAGGACTAGCGGGAGGGCCACGCACAGATACGCAGTATTTT.

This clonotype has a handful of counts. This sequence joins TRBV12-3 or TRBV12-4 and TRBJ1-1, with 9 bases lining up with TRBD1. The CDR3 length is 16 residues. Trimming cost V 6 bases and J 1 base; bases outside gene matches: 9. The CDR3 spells CASRPEQGARNTEAFF. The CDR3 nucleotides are TGTGCCAGCAGGCCCGAACAGGGGGCTCGGAACACTGAAGCTTTCTTT.

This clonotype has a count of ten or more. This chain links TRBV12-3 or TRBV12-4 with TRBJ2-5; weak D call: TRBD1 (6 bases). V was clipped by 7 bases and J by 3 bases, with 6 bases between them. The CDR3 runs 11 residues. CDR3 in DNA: TGTGCCAGCACAGGGGAAGAGACCCAGTACTTC. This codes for CASTGEETQYF.

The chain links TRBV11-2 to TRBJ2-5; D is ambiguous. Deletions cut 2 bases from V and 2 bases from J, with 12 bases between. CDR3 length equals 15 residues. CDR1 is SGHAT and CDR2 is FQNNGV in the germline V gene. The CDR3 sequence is CASSLWGINQETQYF. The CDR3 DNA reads TGTGCCAGCAGCTTATGGGGTATCAATCAAGAGACCCAGTACTTC. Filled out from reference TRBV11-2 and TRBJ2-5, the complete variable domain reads EAGVAQSPRYKIIEKRQSVAFWCNPISGHATLYWYQQILGQGPKLLIQFQNNGVVDDSQLPKDRFSAERLKGVDSTLKIQPAKLEDSAVYLCASSLWGINQETQYFGPGTRLLVL.

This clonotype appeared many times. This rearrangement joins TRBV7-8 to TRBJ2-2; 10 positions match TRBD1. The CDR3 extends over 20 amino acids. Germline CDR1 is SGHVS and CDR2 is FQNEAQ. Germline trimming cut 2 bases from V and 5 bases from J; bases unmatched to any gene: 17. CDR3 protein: CASSLSPWRWGQGRTGELFF. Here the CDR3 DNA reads TGTGCCAGCAGCTTAAGCCCTTGGAGATGGGGACAGGGGAGAACCGGGGAGCTGTTTTTT.